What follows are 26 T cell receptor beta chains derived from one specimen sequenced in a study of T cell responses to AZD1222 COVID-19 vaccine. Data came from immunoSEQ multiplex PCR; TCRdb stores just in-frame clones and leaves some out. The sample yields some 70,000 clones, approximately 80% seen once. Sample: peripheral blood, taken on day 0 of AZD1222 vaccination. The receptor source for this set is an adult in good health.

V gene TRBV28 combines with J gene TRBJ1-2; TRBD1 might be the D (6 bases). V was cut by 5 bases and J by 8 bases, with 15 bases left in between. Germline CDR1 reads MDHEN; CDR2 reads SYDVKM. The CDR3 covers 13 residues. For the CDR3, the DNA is TGTGCCAGCAGTCGAACAGGGCCGCAGGGCTACACCTTC. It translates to CASSRTGPQGYTF.

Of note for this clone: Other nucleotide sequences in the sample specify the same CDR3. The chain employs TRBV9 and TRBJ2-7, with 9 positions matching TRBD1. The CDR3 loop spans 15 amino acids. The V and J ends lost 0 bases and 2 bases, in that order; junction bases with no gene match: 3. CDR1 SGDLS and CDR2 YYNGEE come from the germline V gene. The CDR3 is CASSVAGQGPYEQYF. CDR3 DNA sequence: TGTGCCAGCAGCGTAGCGGGACAGGGCCCCTACGAGCAGTACTTC.

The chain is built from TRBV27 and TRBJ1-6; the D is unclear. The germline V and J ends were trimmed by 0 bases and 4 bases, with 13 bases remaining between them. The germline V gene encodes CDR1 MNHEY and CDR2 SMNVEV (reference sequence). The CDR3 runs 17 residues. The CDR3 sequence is CASSLSAGAIYNSPLHF. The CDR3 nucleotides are TGTGCCAGCAGTTTATCGGCGGGAGCAATTTATAATTCACCCCTCCACTTT.

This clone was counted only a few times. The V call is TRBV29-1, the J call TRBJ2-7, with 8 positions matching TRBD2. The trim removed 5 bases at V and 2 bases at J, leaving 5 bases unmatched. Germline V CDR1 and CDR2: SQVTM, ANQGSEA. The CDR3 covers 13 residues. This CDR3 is CSVSGGAPYEQYF. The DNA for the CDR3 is TGCAGCGTTAGCGGGGGCGCACCCTACGAGCAGTACTTC.

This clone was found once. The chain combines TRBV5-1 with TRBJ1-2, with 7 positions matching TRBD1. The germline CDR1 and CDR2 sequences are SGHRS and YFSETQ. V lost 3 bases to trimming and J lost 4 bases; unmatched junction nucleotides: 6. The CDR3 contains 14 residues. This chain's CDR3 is CASSYGQASYGYTF. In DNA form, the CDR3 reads TGCGCCAGCAGCTACGGACAGGCCTCCTATGGCTACACCTTC.

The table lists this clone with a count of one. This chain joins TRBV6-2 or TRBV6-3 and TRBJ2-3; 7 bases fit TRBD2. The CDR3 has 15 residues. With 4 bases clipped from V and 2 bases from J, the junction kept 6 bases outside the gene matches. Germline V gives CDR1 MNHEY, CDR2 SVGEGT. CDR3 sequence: CASSSNGRSTDTQYF. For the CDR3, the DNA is TGTGCCAGCAGTTCGAACGGGAGGTCCACAGATACGCAGTATTTT.

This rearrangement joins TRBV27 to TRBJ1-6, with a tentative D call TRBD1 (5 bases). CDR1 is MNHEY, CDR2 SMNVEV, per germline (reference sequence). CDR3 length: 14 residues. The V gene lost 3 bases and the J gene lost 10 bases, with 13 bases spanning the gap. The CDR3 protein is CASSFGSGPSPLHF. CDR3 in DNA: TGTGCCAGCAGTTTTGGGTCAGGGCCCTCACCCCTCCACTTT.

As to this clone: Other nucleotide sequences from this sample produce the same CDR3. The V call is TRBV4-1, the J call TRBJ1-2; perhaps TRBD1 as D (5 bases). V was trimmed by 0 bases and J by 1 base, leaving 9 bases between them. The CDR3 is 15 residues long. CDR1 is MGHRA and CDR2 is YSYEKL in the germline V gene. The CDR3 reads CASSQDSRVNYGYTF. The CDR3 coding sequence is TGCGCCAGCAGCCAAGATTCCAGGGTTAACTATGGCTACACCTTC.

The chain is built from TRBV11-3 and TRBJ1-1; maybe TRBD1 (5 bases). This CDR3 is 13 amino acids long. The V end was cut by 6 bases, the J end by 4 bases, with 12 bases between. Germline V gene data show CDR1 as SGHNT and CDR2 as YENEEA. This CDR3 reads CASRYPGVTEAFF. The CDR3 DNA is TGTGCCAGCAGATACCCGGGGGTCACTGAAGCTTTCTTT.

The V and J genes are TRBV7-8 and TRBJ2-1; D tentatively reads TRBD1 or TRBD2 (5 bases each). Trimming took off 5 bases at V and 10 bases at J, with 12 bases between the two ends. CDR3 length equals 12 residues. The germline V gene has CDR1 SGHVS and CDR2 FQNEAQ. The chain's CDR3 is CASSQMRGEQFF. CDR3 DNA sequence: TGTGCCAGCAGCCAGATGAGGGGCGAGCAGTTCTTC.

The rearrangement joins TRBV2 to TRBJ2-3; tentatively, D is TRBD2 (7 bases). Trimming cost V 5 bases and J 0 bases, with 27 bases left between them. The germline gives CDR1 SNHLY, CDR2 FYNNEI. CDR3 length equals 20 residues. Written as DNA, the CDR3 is TGTGCCAGCAGTACCACCTCACTATTAGGGGGGGACCCTAGCACAGATACGCAGTATTTT. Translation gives CASSTTSLLGGDPSTDTQYF.

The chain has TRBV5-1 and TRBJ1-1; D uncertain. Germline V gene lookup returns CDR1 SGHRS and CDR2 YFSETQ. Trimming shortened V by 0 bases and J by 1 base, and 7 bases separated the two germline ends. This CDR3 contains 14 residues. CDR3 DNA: TGCGCCAGCAGCTTGGTCGCGGCGAACACTGAAGCTTTCTTT. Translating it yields CASSLVAANTEAFF.

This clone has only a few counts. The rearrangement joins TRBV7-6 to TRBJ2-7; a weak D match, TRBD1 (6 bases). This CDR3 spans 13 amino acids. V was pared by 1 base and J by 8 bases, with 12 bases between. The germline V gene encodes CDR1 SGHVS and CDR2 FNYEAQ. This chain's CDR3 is CASSLGQVTKQYF. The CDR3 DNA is TGTGCCAGCAGCTTAGGACAGGTCACCAAGCAGTACTTC.

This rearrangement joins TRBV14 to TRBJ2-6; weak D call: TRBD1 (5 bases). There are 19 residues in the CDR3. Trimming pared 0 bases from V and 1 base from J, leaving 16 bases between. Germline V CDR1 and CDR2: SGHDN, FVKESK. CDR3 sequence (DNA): TGTGCCAGCAGCCAAGATGGTGAAAGGGGTCCTTCTGGGGCCAACGTCCTGACTTTC. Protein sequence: CASSQDGERGPSGANVLTF.

The CDR3 DNA is TGTGCCAGCAGCTTAGACTATCAGGGGACCCCAGGTGGCTACACCTTC. Protein product: CASSLDYQGTPGGYTF. The chain carries TRBV11-3 and TRBJ1-2; tentative D call: TRBD1 (6 bases). From germline, CDR1 is SGHNT and CDR2 YENEEA. Trimming took off 0 bases at V and 7 bases at J, with 18 bases between the two ends. This CDR3 has 16 amino acids. The full variable domain, in which reference TRBV11-3 and TRBJ1-2 provide the parts outside the CDR3, is EAGVVQSPRYKIIEKKQPVAFWCNPISGHNTLYWYLQNLGQGPELLIRYENEEAVDDSQLPKDRFSAERLKGVDSTLKIQPAELGDSAVYLCASSLDYQGTPGGYTFGSGTRLTVV.

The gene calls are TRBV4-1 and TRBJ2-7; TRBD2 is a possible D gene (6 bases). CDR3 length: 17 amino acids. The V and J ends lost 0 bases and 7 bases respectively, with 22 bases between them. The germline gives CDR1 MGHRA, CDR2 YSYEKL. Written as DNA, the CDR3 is TGCGCCAGCAGCCAAGATCGGAGGGCGGGGTCGTCTAGTGAGCAGTACTTC. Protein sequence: CASSQDRRAGSSSEQYF.

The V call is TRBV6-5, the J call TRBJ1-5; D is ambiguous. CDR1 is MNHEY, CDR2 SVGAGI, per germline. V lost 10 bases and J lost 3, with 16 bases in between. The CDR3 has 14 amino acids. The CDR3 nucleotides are TGTGCCACCCTCGGTAGGGCATACAATCAGCCCCAGCATTTT. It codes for CATLGRAYNQPQHF.

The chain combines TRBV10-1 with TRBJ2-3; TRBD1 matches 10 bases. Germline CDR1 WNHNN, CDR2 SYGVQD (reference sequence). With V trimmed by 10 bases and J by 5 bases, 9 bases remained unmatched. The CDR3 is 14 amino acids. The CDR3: CATSDRGQRDTQYF. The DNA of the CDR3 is TGCGCCACCTCAGACAGGGGGCAGAGAGATACGCAGTATTTT.

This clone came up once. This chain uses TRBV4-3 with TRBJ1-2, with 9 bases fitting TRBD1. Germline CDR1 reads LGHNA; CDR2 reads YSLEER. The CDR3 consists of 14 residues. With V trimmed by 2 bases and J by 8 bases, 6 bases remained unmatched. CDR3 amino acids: CASSQPQGAGGYTF. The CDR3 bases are TGCGCCAGCAGCCAACCACAGGGGGCCGGGGGCTACACCTTC.

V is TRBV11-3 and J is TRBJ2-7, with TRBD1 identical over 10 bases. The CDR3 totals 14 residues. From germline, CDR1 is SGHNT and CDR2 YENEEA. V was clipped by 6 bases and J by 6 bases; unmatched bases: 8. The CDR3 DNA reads TGTGCCAGCAGTTATACCGGGACAGGGGCCGAGCAGTACTTC. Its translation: CASSYTGTGAEQYF.

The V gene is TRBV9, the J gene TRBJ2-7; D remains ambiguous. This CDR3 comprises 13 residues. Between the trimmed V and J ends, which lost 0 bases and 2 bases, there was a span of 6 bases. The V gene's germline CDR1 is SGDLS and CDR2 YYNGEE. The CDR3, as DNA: TGTGCCAGCAGCGTAGCGCCCACCTACGAGCAGTACTTC. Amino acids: CASSVAPTYEQYF.

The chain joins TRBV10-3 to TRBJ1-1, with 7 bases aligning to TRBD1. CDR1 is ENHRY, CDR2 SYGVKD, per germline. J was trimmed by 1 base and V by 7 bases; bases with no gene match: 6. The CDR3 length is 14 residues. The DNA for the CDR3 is TGTGCCATCACCTCCGGGACAGAGAACACTGAAGCTTTCTTT. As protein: CAITSGTENTEAFF.

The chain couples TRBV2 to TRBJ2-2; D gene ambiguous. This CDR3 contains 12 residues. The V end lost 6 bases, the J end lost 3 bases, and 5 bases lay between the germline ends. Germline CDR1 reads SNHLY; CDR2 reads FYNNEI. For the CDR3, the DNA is TGTGCCAGCAGCCCGGACACCGGGGAGCTGTTTTTT. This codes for CASSPDTGELFF.

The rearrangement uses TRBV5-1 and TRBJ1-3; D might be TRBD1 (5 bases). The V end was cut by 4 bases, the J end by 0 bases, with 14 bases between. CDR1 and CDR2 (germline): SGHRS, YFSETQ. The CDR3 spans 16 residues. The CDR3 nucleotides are TGCGCCAGCAGCCGGGGACTGATGAGCTCTGGAAACACCATATATTTT. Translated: CASSRGLMSSGNTIYF.

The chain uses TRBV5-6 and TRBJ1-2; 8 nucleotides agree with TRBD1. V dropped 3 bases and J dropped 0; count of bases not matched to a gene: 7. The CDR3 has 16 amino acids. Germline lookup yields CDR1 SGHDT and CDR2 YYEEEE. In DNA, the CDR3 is TGTGCCAGCAGCTCCCAGGACAGGGCAGCTAACTATGGCTACACCTTC. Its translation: CASSSQDRAANYGYTF.

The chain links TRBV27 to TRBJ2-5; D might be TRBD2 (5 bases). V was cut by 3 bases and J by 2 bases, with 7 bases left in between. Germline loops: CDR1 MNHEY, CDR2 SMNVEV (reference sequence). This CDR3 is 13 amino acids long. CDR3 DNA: TGTGCCAGCAGTTTCCGCGGGCAAGAGACCCAGTACTTC. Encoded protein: CASSFRGQETQYF.